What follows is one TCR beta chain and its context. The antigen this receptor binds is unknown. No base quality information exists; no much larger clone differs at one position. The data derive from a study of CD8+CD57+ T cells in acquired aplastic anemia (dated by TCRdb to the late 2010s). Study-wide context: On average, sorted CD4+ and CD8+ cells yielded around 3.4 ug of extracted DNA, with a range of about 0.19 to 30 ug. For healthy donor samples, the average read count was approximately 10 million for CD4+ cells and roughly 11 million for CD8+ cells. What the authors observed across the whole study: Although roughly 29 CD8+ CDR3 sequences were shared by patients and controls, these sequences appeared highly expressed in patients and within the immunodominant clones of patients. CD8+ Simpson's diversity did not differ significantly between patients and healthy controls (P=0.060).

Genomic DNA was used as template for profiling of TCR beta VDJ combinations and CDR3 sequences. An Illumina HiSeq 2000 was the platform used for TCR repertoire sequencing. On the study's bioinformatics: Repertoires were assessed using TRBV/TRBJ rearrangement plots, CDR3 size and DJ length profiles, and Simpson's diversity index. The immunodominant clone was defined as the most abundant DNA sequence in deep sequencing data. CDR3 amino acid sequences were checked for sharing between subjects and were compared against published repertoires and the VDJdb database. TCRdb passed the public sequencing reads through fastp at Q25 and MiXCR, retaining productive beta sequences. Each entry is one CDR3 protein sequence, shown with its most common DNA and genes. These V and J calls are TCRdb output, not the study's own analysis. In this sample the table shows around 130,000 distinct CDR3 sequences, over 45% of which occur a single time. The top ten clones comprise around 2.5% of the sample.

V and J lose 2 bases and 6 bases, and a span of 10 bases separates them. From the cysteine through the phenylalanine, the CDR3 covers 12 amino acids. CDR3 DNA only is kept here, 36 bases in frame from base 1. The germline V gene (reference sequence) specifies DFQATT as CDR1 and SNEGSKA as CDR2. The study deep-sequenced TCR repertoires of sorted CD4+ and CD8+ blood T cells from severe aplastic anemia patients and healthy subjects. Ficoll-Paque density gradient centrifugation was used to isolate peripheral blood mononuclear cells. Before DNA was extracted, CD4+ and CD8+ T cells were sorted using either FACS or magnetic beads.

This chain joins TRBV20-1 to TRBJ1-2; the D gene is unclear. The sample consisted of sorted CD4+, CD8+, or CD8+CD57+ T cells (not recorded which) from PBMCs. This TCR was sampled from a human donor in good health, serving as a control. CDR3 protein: CSARPGFDGYTF. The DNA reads TGCAGTGCTAGACCGGGATTTGATGGCTACACCTTC.